This T cell receptor beta chain was documented in a study of blood T cell repertoires in COVID-19. Study-wide context: Samples came from the United States, Italy and Spain, spanning acute and convalescent COVID-19. T cells, B-cell-depleted T cells, or PBMCs provided the cDNA or gDNA that served as material.

Per the original methods: Counts of nucleated cells, estimated from reference gene primer amplification, were obtained. Clones were read by immunoSEQ multiplex PCR, and TCRdb kept only the in-frame ones, dropping some. Clonal size and the V and J genes are those of that table, whereas D and trimming came from the DNA. The sample holds roughly 340,000 clones, 80% to 90% seen once. Seattle patients were enrolled while actively infected and followed longitudinally. The sequence derives from a woman in her twenties or thirties with COVID-19, enrolled during active disease. Source material: peripheral blood.

The CDR3 region has the DNA TGCGCCAGCAGCCCCAGCGGGAGGGCCGTGGATACGCAGTATTTT. Residues: CASSPSGRAVDTQYF. J is TRBJ2-3 and V is TRBV4-3; 10 bases agree with TRBD2. This CDR3 comprises 15 residues. V shed 4 bases and J 6 bases; nucleotides not matched to a gene: 7. The germline V gene encodes CDR1 LGHNA and CDR2 YSLEER.